These 15 T cell receptor beta chains were sequenced from one sample in a study of early T cells in non-severe SARS-CoV-2 infection. TCRdb ran MiXCR on the 5' RACE reads and lists one entry per CDR3 protein. The sample has tens of thousands of distinct CDR3 sequences, about 4.2% seen once. Specimen: whole blood. These receptors were collected from an adult who was a healthcare worker with PCR-confirmed SARS-CoV-2 infection or an uninfected control (not recorded which).

This clonotype qualifies as medium-sized (0.01 to 0.1%). The genes are TRBV6-1 and TRBJ2-1, with a weak D call TRBD1 (6 bases). The germline CDR1 and CDR2 sequences are MNHNS and SASEGT. V gave up 6 bases and J gave up 3 bases, with 21 bases separating them. The CDR3 length is 17 residues. CDR3 nucleotides: TGTGCCAGCAGGGGTGAGGGAAGGGGGATAAACTACAATGAGCAGTTCTTC. It encodes CASRGEGRGINYNEQFF.

This clonotype was counted ten times or more. J is TRBJ2-3 and V is TRBV18, with 7 bases matching TRBD1. The CDR3 extends over 17 amino acids. The V gene end was trimmed by 2 bases and the J gene end by 3 bases; junction bases not matched to a gene: 11. Germline V lookup: CDR1 KGHSH, CDR2 LQKENI. In DNA form, the CDR3 reads TGTGCCAGCTCACCAACGGGACAGATGGTGGCAACAGATACGCAGTATTTT. As protein: CASSPTGQMVATDTQYF. Looking up the rest from reference TRBV18 and TRBJ2-3 gives the full variable domain: NAGVMQNPRHLVRRRGQEARLRCSPMKGHSHVYWYRQLPEEGLKFMVYLQKENIIDESGMPKERFSAEFPKEGPSILRIQQVVRGDSAAYFCASSPTGQMVATDTQYFGPGTRLTVL.

This clonotype occurred many times. This chain joins TRBV28 and TRBJ2-7; possibly TRBD1 for D (6 bases). V was pared by 2 bases and J by 7 bases, with 12 bases between. Germline V gene data show CDR1 as MDHEN and CDR2 as SYDVKM. This CDR3 spans 13 amino acids. The CDR3 loop is CASSLTGGGEQYF. DNA of the CDR3: TGTGCCAGCAGTTTAACTGGGGGCGGGGAGCAGTACTTC.

In regard to this clonotype: One junction end disagrees with the germline gene, perhaps due to a read error. The chain combines TRBV15 with TRBJ2-7, with D perhaps TRBD1 (5 bases). The CDR3 extends over 14 amino acids. Germline lookup yields CDR1 LNHNV and CDR2 YYDKDF (reference sequence). DNA for the CDR3: TGTGTCACCAGCAGAGATCAGGGCCACTACGAGCAGTACTTC. Protein sequence: CVTSRDQGHYEQYF.

This clonotype has just a few counts. The V gene is TRBV5-1, the J gene TRBJ2-5; D ambiguous. This CDR3 region has 17 residues. The V gene lost 0 bases and the J gene lost 2 bases, with 17 bases spanning the gap. Germline V gene lookup returns CDR1 SGHRS and CDR2 YFSETQ. The CDR3 nucleotides read TGCGCCAGCAGCTTGGCCAATACTGGTATGGGGCAAGAGACCCAGTACTTC. The encoded protein is CASSLANTGMGQETQYF.

At least ten counts were recorded for this clonotype. The V and J genes are TRBV18 and TRBJ2-7, with D uncertain. V gave up 1 base and J gave up 3 bases, with 7 bases separating them. CDR1 and CDR2 (germline): KGHSH, LQKENI. The CDR3 is 13 amino acids. The CDR3 DNA is TGTGCCAGCTCACCACGTCAAGTCTACGAGCAGTACTTC. Protein product: CASSPRQVYEQYF.

This clonotype was seen at least ten times. The chain is built from TRBV12-3 or TRBV12-4 and TRBJ1-5, with unresolved D. V was pared by 8 bases and J by 5 bases, with 13 bases between. The CDR3 has 13 amino acids. Here the CDR3 reads CASARDGYQPQHF. The CDR3 DNA follows: TGTGCCAGCGCCCGAGACGGGTATCAGCCCCAGCATTTT.

This clonotype came up many times. CDR3 DNA sequence: TGTGCCAGCAGTGGGCTCGAGGGCGATGAGCAGTTCTTC. It specifies CASSGLEGDEQFF. The chain has TRBV6-4 and TRBJ2-1, with a weak D call TRBD2 (5 bases). V was pared by 4 bases and J by 8 bases, with 12 bases between. The germline V gene encodes CDR1 MRHNA and CDR2 SNTAGT. The CDR3 loop spans 13 amino acids.

In its sample, this clonotype was seen many times. J is TRBJ1-1 and V is TRBV12-3 or TRBV12-4; weak D call: TRBD1 (6 bases). The V end lost 6 bases, the J end lost 1 base, and 21 bases lay between the germline ends. This CDR3 is 17 amino acids long. DNA of the CDR3: TGTGCCAGCAGCTCTGACAGGTTCGGGTGGGGGAACACTGAAGCTTTCTTT. Its translation is CASSSDRFGWGNTEAFF.

V is TRBV5-1 and J is TRBJ2-7; 8 bases fit TRBD1. Germline V lookup: CDR1 SGHRS, CDR2 YFSETQ. V lost 3 bases and J lost 2; bases outside the gene matches: 4. This CDR3 contains 14 residues. CDR3 sequence reads: CASSSGQGTYEQYF. The CDR3 nucleotides read TGCGCCAGCAGCTCCGGACAGGGCACCTACGAGCAGTACTTC.

In its sample, this clonotype was seen many times. The gene calls are TRBV20-1 and TRBJ2-7; D uncertain. CDR1 and CDR2 (germline): DFQATT, SNEGSKA (reference sequence). The CDR3 spans 13 residues. Trimming stripped 0 bases from V and 9 bases from J, with 15 bases between. CDR3 sequence (DNA): TGCAGTGCTAGAGACAGTCCCGGAATCGGGCAGTACTTC. Translation gives CSARDSPGIGQYF.

This clonotype was recorded at least ten times. The chain uses TRBV12-5 and TRBJ2-5; D is unresolved. The V gene's germline CDR1 is LGHNT and CDR2 FRNRAP. V lost 5 bases, J lost 7 bases, and 11 bases lay in between. CDR3 length: 12 residues. CDR3 protein: CASGPPIGTQYF. CDR3 sequence (DNA): TGTGCTAGTGGTCCTCCTATCGGGACCCAGTACTTC.

This clonotype was recorded many times. V usage is TRBV9 and J usage is TRBJ2-1, with D possibly being TRBD2 (5 bases). Looked up from germline, CDR1 is SGDLS and CDR2 is YYNGEE. The CDR3 has 16 amino acids. V was clipped by 0 bases and J by 3 bases, with 13 bases between them. DNA of the CDR3: TGTGCCAGCAGCGTAGCTGGAGGTGTAGGCTACAATGAGCAGTTCTTC. This translates into CASSVAGGVGYNEQFF.

This clonotype was seen a handful of times. Since a much larger clone is just one base distant, this may be a read error. J is TRBJ2-3 and V is TRBV20-1; 8 nucleotides match TRBD2. The germline V gene has CDR1 DFQATT and CDR2 SNEGSKA (reference sequence). V was clipped by 3 bases and J by 2 bases; unmatched bases: 10. This CDR3 is built from 16 residues. The CDR3 DNA sequence: TGCAGTGCTAGTCTTTGGGCGGGAGGAAACACAGATACGCAGTATTTT. Its translation is CSASLWAGGNTDTQYF.

This clonotype has at least ten counts. This chain connects TRBV30 to TRBJ2-7; either TRBD1 or TRBD2 may fit D (5 bases each). The CDR3 totals 15 residues. Trimming took 5 bases from V and 0 from J, leaving 17 bases between them. Germline CDR1 is GTSNPN and CDR2 is SVGIG (reference sequence). CDR3 bases: TGTGCCTGGGGGGGATTCCGGGACGACTCCTACGAGCAGTACTTC. This codes for CAWGGFRDDSYEQYF.